This paragraph reports one TCR beta chain. Its antigen remains unknown. From RNA transcripts, TCR beta CDR3 regions were amplified. RT-PCR in the first round (using the HTBI primer set) targeted the TCR CDR3. MiXCR, run by TCRdb on the multiplex PCR reads, gives a single entry per CDR3 protein. The sample records more than 500,000 distinct CDR3 sequences, around 15% being singletons. The data stem from a study of T cells in Graves' hyperthyroidism and ophthalmopathy. Study-wide findings and caveats: Most expanded thyroid clonotypes above 0.001 also appeared in blood.

It was around 11 ml of fresh peripheral blood that supplied the PBMCs. CDR3 length: 17 amino acids. V was clipped by 10 bases and J by 6 bases; unmatched bases: 19. CDR1 MNHEY and CDR2 SMNVEV come from the germline V gene (reference sequence). The rearrangement joins TRBV27 to TRBJ2-2; 8 bases map to TRBD2. This TCR came from a woman in her forties with Graves' ophthalmopathy. Sequencing input: blood. CDR3 region: CANPKVKAGDGAGELFF. The CDR3 bases are TGTGCCAACCCGAAAGTCAAAGCGGGAGACGGGGCCGGGGAGCTGTTTTTT.